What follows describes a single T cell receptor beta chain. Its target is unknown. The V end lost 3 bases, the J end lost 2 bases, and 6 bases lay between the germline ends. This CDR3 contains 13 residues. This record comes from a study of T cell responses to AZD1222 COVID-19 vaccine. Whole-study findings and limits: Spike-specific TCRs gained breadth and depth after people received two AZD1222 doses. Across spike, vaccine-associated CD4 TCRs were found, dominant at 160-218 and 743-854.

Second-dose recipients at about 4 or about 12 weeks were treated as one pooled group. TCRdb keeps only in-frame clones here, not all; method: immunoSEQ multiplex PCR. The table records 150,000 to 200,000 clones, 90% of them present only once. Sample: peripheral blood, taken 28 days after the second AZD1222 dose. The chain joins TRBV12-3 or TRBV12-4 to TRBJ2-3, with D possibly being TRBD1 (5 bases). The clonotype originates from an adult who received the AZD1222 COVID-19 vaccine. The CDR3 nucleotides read TGTGCCAGCAGTTTTGGGGCCACAGATACGCAGTATTTT. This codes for CASSFGATDTQYF.